A single sample gave rise to the 32 T cell receptor beta chains below, sequenced in a study of cytomegalovirus exposure and HLA in healthy donors. Amplification used 60 Vbeta primers and 13 Jbeta primers. This table comes from immunoSEQ multiplex PCR, and its TCRdb copy is limited to in-frame clones, with some not included. The profile covers 200,000 to 250,000 clones, with approximately 84% appearing a single time and 0.5% to 0.7% taken by the ten largest. The sample consisted of PBMCs. The source of these receptors is a woman between 35 and 50 years old in good health and CMV-seronegative.

The CDR3 DNA reads TGCGCCAGCACAGCTTCGGGACTTAGGAACACTGAAGCTTTCTTT. Amino acid sequence: CASTASGLRNTEAFF. This rearrangement joins TRBV5-1 to TRBJ1-1, with D tentatively TRBD1 (5 bases). Between the trimmed V and J ends, which lost 6 bases and 1 base, there was a span of 16 bases. The CDR3 runs 15 residues. Germline CDR1 and CDR2: SGHRS and YFSETQ.

The chain recombines TRBV2 with TRBJ2-5; no firm D call. TRBJ2-7 matches the DNA end more closely, so the J call is doubtful. CDR3 length equals 14 residues. Germline V CDR1 and CDR2: SNHLY, FYNNEI. The CDR3 region is CASSDLPGIYEQYF. The CDR3 nucleotides are TGTGCCAGCAGTGATCTTCCAGGAATCTACGAGCAGTACTTC.

This clone has just a few counts. The chain carries TRBV4-3 and TRBJ1-6; D is unclear. V was shortened by 0 bases and J by 10 bases, with 7 bases between the two germline ends. CDR3 length: 13 residues. The germline CDR1 and CDR2 sequences are LGHNA and YSLEER. CDR3 DNA: TGCGCCAGCAGCCAAGATCTCCGGTCACCCCTCCACTTT. Translating it yields CASSQDLRSPLHF.

The CDR3 DNA is TGTGCCAGCAGCTACGGCGGAGGTGAGCAGTTCTTC. Protein product: CASSYGGGEQFF. J is TRBJ2-1 and V is TRBV5-4, with D tentatively TRBD2 (5 bases). Germline V CDR1 and CDR2: SGHNT, YYREEE (reference sequence). V was pared by 3 bases and J by 9 bases, with 10 bases between. The CDR3 totals 12 residues.

This CDR3 is CASSIPAGRNTEAFF. In DNA, the CDR3 is TGTGCCAGTAGTATCCCTGCAGGCAGGAACACTGAAGCTTTCTTT. The chain uses TRBV19 and TRBJ1-1; D is undetermined. CDR1 and CDR2 (germline): LNHDA, SQIVND (reference sequence). V was cut by 3 bases and J by 1 base, with 12 bases left in between. The length of the CDR3 is 15 residues.

The gene calls are TRBV7-2 and TRBJ1-1, with 10 bases fitting TRBD1. J lost 5 bases, V lost 6 bases, and 9 bases had no gene match. Germline V gives CDR1 SGHTA, CDR2 FQGNSA. The CDR3 covers 15 residues. This CDR3 reads CASSSGQGLGTEAFF. CDR3 in DNA: TGTGCCAGCAGTTCGGGACAGGGGTTGGGGACTGAAGCTTTCTTT. The full variable domain, with the rest looked up from reference TRBV7-2 and TRBJ1-1, is GAGVSQSPSNKVTEKGKDVELRCDPISGHTALYWYRQSLGQGLEFLIYFQGNSAPDKSGLPSDRFSAERTGGSVSTLTIQRTQQEDSAVYLCASSSGQGLGTEAFFGQGTRLTVV.

For this clone: Germline is not matched at one junction end, which may reflect a read error. J is TRBJ1-2 and V is TRBV28, with TRBD1 matching over 7 bases. The germline gives CDR1 MDHEN, CDR2 SYDVKM. The CDR3 is 12 residues long. CDR3 in amino acids: CASSVGARDSLF. CDR3 in DNA: TGTGCCAGCAGTGTAGGGGCTAGGGACAGCCTCTTC.

Concerning this clone: The same CDR3 is also encoded by other DNA sequences in this sample. V gene TRBV19 combines with J gene TRBJ2-7; 8 bases fit TRBD1. This CDR3 has 15 amino acids. V lost 3 bases and J lost 1; bases outside the gene matches: 5. Germline V CDR1 and CDR2: LNHDA, SQIVND (reference sequence). The CDR3 spells CASSIGWDRSYEQYF. The CDR3 DNA reads TGTGCCAGTAGTATTGGCTGGGACAGGTCCTACGAGCAGTACTTC. The full variable domain, with the rest looked up from reference TRBV19 and TRBJ2-7, is DGGITQSPKYLFRKEGQNVTLSCEQNLNHDAMYWYRQDPGQGLRLIYYSQIVNDFQKGDIAEGYSVSREKKESFPLTVTSAQKNPTAFYLCASSIGWDRSYEQYFGPGTRLTVT.

This sequence joins TRBV6-6 and TRBJ1-3; TRBD1 matches 8 bases. Losses at the gene ends were 6 bases for V and 6 bases for J; bases not matched to a gene: 10. Looked up from germline, CDR1 is MNHNY and CDR2 is SVGAGI (reference sequence). The CDR3 length is 15 residues. For the CDR3, the DNA is TGTGCCAGCAGCGTACCCAGGGGGCGCGAAAACACCATATATTTT. This encodes CASSVPRGRENTIYF.

The DNA of the CDR3 is TGTGCCAGCAGCTATCGACAGGGTTGGACCGGGGAGCTGTTTTTT. It specifies CASSYRQGWTGELFF. V gene TRBV7-2 combines with J gene TRBJ2-2, with 7 positions matching TRBD1. The CDR3 consists of 15 residues. The germline V gene has CDR1 SGHTA and CDR2 FQGNSA. V lost 4 bases and J lost 5; bases outside the gene matches: 7. The full variable domain, in which reference TRBV7-2 and TRBJ2-2 provide the parts outside the CDR3, is GAGVSQSPSNKVTEKGKDVELRCDPISGHTALYWYRQSLGQGLEFLIYFQGNSAPDKSGLPSDRFSAERTGGSVSTLTIQRTQQEDSAVYLCASSYRQGWTGELFFGEGSRLTVL.

The chain employs TRBV13 and TRBJ2-1; unclear D gene. The CDR3 runs to 14 residues. CDR1 is PRHDT and CDR2 is FYEKMQ in the germline V gene (reference sequence). Trimming left V 5 bases short and J 4 bases short, with 12 bases between. CDR3 DNA: TGTGCCAGCAGCGCTCCTTACCGGTACAATGAGCAGTTCTTC. It encodes CASSAPYRYNEQFF.

This chain uses TRBV6-5 with TRBJ2-3; TRBD2 might be the D (6 bases). The CDR3 consists of 12 residues. V was cut by 5 bases and J by 3 bases, with 6 bases left in between. Germline lookup yields CDR1 MNHEY and CDR2 SVGAGI. CDR3 loop: CASSGGTDTQYF. For the CDR3, the DNA is TGTGCCAGCAGTGGGGGGACAGATACGCAGTATTTT.

The rearrangement joins TRBV6-1 to TRBJ1-5; tentative D call: TRBD1 (6 bases). Germline values: CDR1 MNHNS, CDR2 SASEGT. The CDR3 extends over 14 amino acids. The V gene lost 1 base and the J gene lost 5 bases, with 9 bases spanning the gap. The CDR3 reads CASSEVTGYQPQHF. In nucleotides, the CDR3 is TGTGCCAGCAGTGAAGTTACAGGGTATCAGCCCCAGCATTTT.

The V call is TRBV6-5, the J call TRBJ1-4; 9 nucleotides align to TRBD1. V was clipped by 4 bases and J by 7 bases; unmatched bases: 7. This CDR3 spans 15 amino acids. Germline V gene lookup returns CDR1 MNHEY and CDR2 SVGAGI. In DNA, the CDR3 is TGTGCCAGCAGTTTCTACGGGACAGGGAGTGAAAAACTGTTTTTT. Its translation is CASSFYGTGSEKLFF.

This rearrangement joins TRBV11-3 to TRBJ1-1; no clear D gene. This CDR3 has 14 residues. V lost 5 bases, J lost 2 bases, and 12 bases lay in between. Looked up from germline, CDR1 is SGHNT and CDR2 is YENEEA. The CDR3 nucleotides are TGTGCCAGCAGCCGAAGCGGAGGTAACACTGAAGCTTTCTTT. It specifies CASSRSGGNTEAFF.

The chain carries TRBV7-9 and TRBJ2-1; D is unclear. The CDR3 has 16 amino acids. The germline gives CDR1 SEHNR, CDR2 FQNEAQ (reference sequence). With 1 base removed from V and 3 bases from J, the gap between germline ends came to 13 bases. The CDR3 loop reads CASSLVPAVRYNEQFF. CDR3 DNA sequence: TGTGCCAGCAGCTTAGTACCGGCGGTCCGCTACAATGAGCAGTTCTTC.

This rearrangement joins TRBV2 to TRBJ1-1, with TRBD1 identical over 9 bases. CDR1 and CDR2 (germline): SNHLY, FYNNEI. V was clipped by 7 bases and J by 2 bases; unmatched bases: 5. The CDR3 spans 14 residues. DNA for the CDR3: TGTGCCAGCACTCCGGACAGGGGCAACACTGAAGCTTTCTTT. Translation gives CASTPDRGNTEAFF.

This chain joins TRBV10-3 and TRBJ1-1; tentative D call: TRBD1 (6 bases). Germline CDR1 reads ENHRY; CDR2 reads SYGVKD. The V end was cut by 6 bases, the J end by 7 bases, with 12 bases between. The CDR3 consists of 12 residues. This chain's CDR3 is CAISHRVNEAFF. The CDR3 DNA reads as TGTGCCATCAGCCACAGGGTTAATGAAGCTTTCTTT.

This clone was observed a handful of times. The V and J genes are TRBV5-1 and TRBJ2-1; 13 nucleotides align to TRBD2. The CDR3 length is 16 residues. V lost 3 bases to trimming and J lost 4 bases; unmatched junction nucleotides: 4. Germline lookup yields CDR1 SGHRS and CDR2 YFSETQ. This chain's CDR3 is CASSWTSGGHYNEQFF. The CDR3 region has the DNA TGCGCCAGCAGCTGGACTAGCGGGGGCCATTACAATGAGCAGTTCTTC.

The V and J genes are TRBV19 and TRBJ1-1; D gene unclear. Looked up from germline, CDR1 is LNHDA and CDR2 is SQIVND (reference sequence). The CDR3 length is 12 residues. V was pared by 6 bases and J by 6 bases, with 11 bases between. Here the CDR3 DNA reads TGTGCCAGTAGGTCGGTGCTCCCTGAAGCTTTCTTT. Residues: CASRSVLPEAFF.

The chain combines TRBV9 with TRBJ2-3, with D maybe TRBD2 (6 bases). V gave up 0 bases and J gave up 2 bases, with 10 bases separating them. Germline-derived CDR1 and CDR2 are SGDLS and YYNGEE. The CDR3 runs 15 residues. The CDR3 region is CASSVVEGSTDTQYF. CDR3 bases: TGTGCCAGCAGCGTAGTGGAGGGCTCCACAGATACGCAGTATTTT.

The V gene is TRBV15, the J gene TRBJ1-1, with D possibly matching TRBD1 (5 bases). The V and J ends lost 9 bases and 4 bases respectively, with 15 bases between them. Germline-derived CDR1 and CDR2 are LNHNV and YYDKDF (reference sequence). The CDR3 covers 13 residues. The CDR3 DNA reads as TGTGCCACTCAGCGGGTAAGGGGCACTGAAGCTTTCTTT. It specifies CATQRVRGTEAFF.

The J gene is TRBJ2-3, the V gene TRBV11-2; 9 nucleotides agree with TRBD1. V lost 5 bases, J lost 6 bases, and 12 bases stayed unmatched. The CDR3 sequence is 16 residues long. Germline V lookup: CDR1 SGHAT, CDR2 FQNNGV. CDR3 amino acids: CASSPYLRTGADTQYF. CDR3 DNA sequence: TGTGCCAGCAGCCCCTATCTGAGGACAGGGGCCGATACGCAGTATTTT.

The CDR3 sequence: CASSETGVTYEQYF. DNA for the CDR3: TGTGCCAGCAGTGAAACGGGGGTTACCTACGAGCAGTACTTC. This rearrangement joins TRBV2 to TRBJ2-7; a weak D match, TRBD2 (6 bases). There are 14 residues in the CDR3. The V and J ends lost 2 bases and 2 bases respectively, with 10 bases between them. Germline V lookup: CDR1 SNHLY, CDR2 FYNNEI.

This chain links TRBV7-9 with TRBJ2-5, with D perhaps matching TRBD2 (6 bases). V dropped 2 bases and J dropped 9 bases, with 16 bases sitting between them. Germline CDR1 SEHNR, CDR2 FQNEAQ (reference sequence). This CDR3 has 14 residues. CDR3 sequence: CASSLSSGVLAQYF. The CDR3 DNA reads as TGTGCCAGCAGCTTAAGTTCGGGGGTCCTGGCCCAGTACTTC.

This chain uses TRBV6-5 with TRBJ1-2, with TRBD1 matching over 8 bases. The CDR3 runs to 14 residues. Per the germline V gene, CDR1 is MNHEY and CDR2 is SVGAGI. Unmatched junction bases numbered 7, after V lost 4 bases and J lost 6 bases. The CDR3 is CASSWGQGADGYTF. The CDR3 DNA sequence: TGTGCCAGCAGTTGGGGGCAGGGGGCTGATGGCTACACCTTC.

Only one count was recorded for this clone. This chain connects TRBV28 to TRBJ2-7; 7 bases are shared with TRBD1. This CDR3 contains 14 residues. With 6 bases clipped from V and 3 bases from J, the junction kept 8 bases outside the gene matches. Germline-derived CDR1 and CDR2 are MDHEN and SYDVKM. In DNA form, the CDR3 reads TGTGCCAGCAGCTCCGGGACAGAACTCTACGAGCAGTACTTC. It yields the protein CASSSGTELYEQYF.

This chain joins TRBV27 and TRBJ1-5, with TRBD1 as a possible D gene (6 bases). The germline V and J ends were trimmed by 5 bases and 10 bases, with 18 bases remaining between them. The CDR3 consists of 14 residues. CDR1 and CDR2 from the germline V gene are MNHEY and SMNVEV (reference sequence). DNA of the CDR3: TGTGCCAGCAGTGCCCAGGGGCTTACGGGTCCCCAGCATTTT. Its translation is CASSAQGLTGPQHF.

V is TRBV18 and J is TRBJ1-3; unclear D gene. CDR3 size: 16 residues. Looked up from germline, CDR1 is KGHSH and CDR2 is LQKENI. V lost 2 bases, J lost 3 bases, and 14 bases lay in between. This chain's CDR3 is CASSPWLQSLGNTIYF. CDR3 bases: TGTGCCAGCTCACCATGGTTGCAGTCGCTTGGAAACACCATATATTTT.

The V gene is TRBV4-2, the J gene TRBJ2-7; D is unresolved. The germline V gene has CDR1 LGHNA and CDR2 YNFKEQ. The CDR3 runs to 16 residues. V was trimmed by 3 bases and J by 1 base, leaving 16 bases between them. For the CDR3, the DNA is TGTGCCAGCAGCCACAGTATAGGAGAAGGTTCCTACGAGCAGTACTTC. Encoded protein: CASSHSIGEGSYEQYF.

This clone was observed a single time. The rearrangement joins TRBV27 to TRBJ2-1; TRBD1 might be the D (7 bases). CDR1 is MNHEY, CDR2 SMNVEV, per germline (reference sequence). The germline V and J ends were trimmed by 5 bases and 8 bases, with 22 bases remaining between them. The CDR3 has 16 amino acids. The CDR3 protein is CASSPSAGTVVYEQFF. CDR3 sequence (DNA): TGTGCCAGCAGTCCCAGTGCGGGGACAGTCGTCTATGAGCAGTTCTTC.

The chain recombines TRBV7-3 with TRBJ2-1; maybe TRBD2 (6 bases). Germline CDR1 SGHTA, CDR2 FQGTGA. With 5 bases removed from V and 5 bases from J, the gap between germline ends came to 10 bases. The CDR3 totals 13 residues. The CDR3 DNA reads TGTGCCAGCAGCCTGGGGACTGACAATGAGCAGTTCTTC. It specifies CASSLGTDNEQFF.